This T cell receptor (beta chain) came from a study of beta chain features in type 1 diabetes. Study-wide background: No patient-donor differences in age, gender, total cells or subset yield. All samples yielded some 110 million examined sorted cells. Study-wide results and limits: For type 1 diabetes patients, VDJ junctions showed fewer insertions and more deletions.

The CDR3 totals 15 residues. Germline-derived CDR1 and CDR2 are SGHNT and YYREEE (reference sequence). The V and J ends lost 2 bases and 2 bases, in that order; junction bases with no gene match: 2. This clone occurred a few times. What it recognizes is unknown. Sequencing targeted expressed TCRB transcripts, as all isolated RNA had been reverse transcribed. Sequencing of naive, central memory and regulatory T cell samples gave an average of roughly 3.6 million reads. TCRdb's copy holds only in-frame clones and misses some; the assay was immunoSEQ multiplex PCR. The table records roughly 330,000 clones, about 10% of them present only once.

The chain carries TRBV5-4 and TRBJ2-5; 11 bases align to TRBD2. The clonotype comes from a woman in her thirties in good health. Sequencing was performed on naive CD4+ T cells from blood. DNA of the CDR3: TGTGCCAGCAGCTTCTTAGCGGGAGGGCAAGAGACCCAGTACTTC. Translating it yields CASSFLAGGQETQYF.